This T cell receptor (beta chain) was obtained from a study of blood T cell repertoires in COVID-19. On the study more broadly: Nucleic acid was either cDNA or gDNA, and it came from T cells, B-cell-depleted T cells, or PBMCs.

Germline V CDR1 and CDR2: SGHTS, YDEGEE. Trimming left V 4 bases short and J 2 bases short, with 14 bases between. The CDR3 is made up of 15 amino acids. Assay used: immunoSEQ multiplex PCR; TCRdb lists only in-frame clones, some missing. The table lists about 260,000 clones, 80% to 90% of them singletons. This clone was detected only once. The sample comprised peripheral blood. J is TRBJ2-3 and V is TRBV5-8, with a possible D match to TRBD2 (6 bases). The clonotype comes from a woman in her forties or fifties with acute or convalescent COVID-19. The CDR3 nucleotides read TGTGCCAGCAGCAGAACTAGCCCTGCCACAGATACGCAGTATTTT. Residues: CASSRTSPATDTQYF.